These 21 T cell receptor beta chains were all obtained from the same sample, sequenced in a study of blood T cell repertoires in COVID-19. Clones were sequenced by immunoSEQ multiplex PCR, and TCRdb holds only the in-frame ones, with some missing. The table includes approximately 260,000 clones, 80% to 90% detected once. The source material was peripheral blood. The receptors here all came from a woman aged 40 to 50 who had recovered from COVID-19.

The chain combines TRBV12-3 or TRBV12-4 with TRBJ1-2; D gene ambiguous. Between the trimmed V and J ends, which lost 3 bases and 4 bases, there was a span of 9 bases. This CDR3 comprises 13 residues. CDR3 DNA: TGTGCCAGCAGTTTCTCGGAGCTCTATGGCTACACCTTC. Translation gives CASSFSELYGYTF.

CDR3 sequence reads: CASSQDLTDTQYF. CDR3 DNA: TGTGCCAGCAGCCAAGACCTCACAGATACGCAGTATTTT. The chain couples TRBV4-2 to TRBJ2-3; no firm D call. Trimming shortened V by 0 bases and J by 2 bases, and 3 bases separated the two germline ends. There are 13 residues in the CDR3. Germline CDR1 and CDR2: LGHNA and YNFKEQ.

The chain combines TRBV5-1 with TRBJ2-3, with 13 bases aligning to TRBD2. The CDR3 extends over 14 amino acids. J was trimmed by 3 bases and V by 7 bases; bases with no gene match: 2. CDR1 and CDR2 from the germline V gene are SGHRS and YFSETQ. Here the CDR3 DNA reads TGCGCCAGCCAGGGACTAGCGGGGACAGATACGCAGTATTTT. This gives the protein CASQGLAGTDTQYF.

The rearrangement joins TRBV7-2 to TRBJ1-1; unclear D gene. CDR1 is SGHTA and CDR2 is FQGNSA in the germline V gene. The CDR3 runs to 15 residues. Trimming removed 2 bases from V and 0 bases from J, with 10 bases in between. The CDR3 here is CASSLRSGVNTEAFF. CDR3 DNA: TGTGCCAGCAGCTTACGGTCAGGCGTGAACACTGAAGCTTTCTTT.

The DNA of the CDR3 is TGTGCCAGCAGTAAAATGGGGGGCACCGGGGAGCTGTTTTTT. Encoded protein: CASSKMGGTGELFF. This rearrangement joins TRBV21-1 to TRBJ2-2; the table's D call, TRBD2, was not checked against the DNA. TRBV21-1 is deemed a pseudogene. The CDR3 contains 14 residues.

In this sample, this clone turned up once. The CDR3 region is CASSLMSLKLGNTIYF. In DNA, the CDR3 is TGTGCCAGCAGTTTAATGAGCCTGAAACTTGGAAACACCATATATTTT. The V call is TRBV28, the J call TRBJ1-3; D call uncertain. Trimming shortened V by 2 bases and J by 3 bases, and 14 bases separated the two germline ends. This CDR3 contains 16 residues. The germline CDR1 and CDR2 sequences are MDHEN and SYDVKM.

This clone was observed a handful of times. CDR3 region: CASSRDTNYGYTF. As DNA, the CDR3 is TGTGCCAGCAGCCGGGACACTAACTATGGCTACACCTTC. V and J are TRBV11-2 and TRBJ1-2; the D gene is possibly TRBD1 (6 bases). The CDR3 length is 13 residues. Germline V gene sequence: CDR1 SGHAT, CDR2 FQNNGV. V lost 5 bases, J lost 0 bases, and 7 bases lay in between.

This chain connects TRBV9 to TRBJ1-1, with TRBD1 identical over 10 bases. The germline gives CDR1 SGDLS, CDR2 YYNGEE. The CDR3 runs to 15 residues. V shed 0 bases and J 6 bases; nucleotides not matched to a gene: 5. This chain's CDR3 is CASSVVGQGVSEAFF. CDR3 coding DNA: TGTGCCAGCAGCGTAGTTGGACAGGGGGTCTCTGAAGCTTTCTTT. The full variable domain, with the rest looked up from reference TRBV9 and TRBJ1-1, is DSGVTQTPKHLITATGQRVTLRCSPRSGDLSVYWYQQSLDQGLQFLIQYYNGEERAKGNILERFSAQQFPDLHSELNLSSLELGDSALYFCASSVVGQGVSEAFFGQGTRLTVV.

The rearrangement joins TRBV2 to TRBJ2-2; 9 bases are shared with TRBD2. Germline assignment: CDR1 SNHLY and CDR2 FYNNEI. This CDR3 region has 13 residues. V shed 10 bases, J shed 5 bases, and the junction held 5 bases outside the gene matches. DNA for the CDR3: TGTGCCACCGTGGCGGGAGGGACCGGGGAGCTGTTTTTT. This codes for CATVAGGTGELFF.

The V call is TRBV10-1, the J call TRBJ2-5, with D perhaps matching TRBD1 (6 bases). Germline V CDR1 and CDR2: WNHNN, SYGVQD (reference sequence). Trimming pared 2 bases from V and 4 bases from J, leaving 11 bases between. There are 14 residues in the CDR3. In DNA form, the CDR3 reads TGCGCCAGCAGTGAGGCCGGGACAAGAGAGACCCAGTACTTC. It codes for CASSEAGTRETQYF.

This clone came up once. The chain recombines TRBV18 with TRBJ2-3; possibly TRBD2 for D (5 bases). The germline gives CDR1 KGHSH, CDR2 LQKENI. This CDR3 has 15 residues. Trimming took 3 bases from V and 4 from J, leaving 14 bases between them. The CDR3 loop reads CASSPPPGDSDTQYF. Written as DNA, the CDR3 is TGTGCCAGCTCACCCCCACCCGGGGATTCAGATACGCAGTATTTT.

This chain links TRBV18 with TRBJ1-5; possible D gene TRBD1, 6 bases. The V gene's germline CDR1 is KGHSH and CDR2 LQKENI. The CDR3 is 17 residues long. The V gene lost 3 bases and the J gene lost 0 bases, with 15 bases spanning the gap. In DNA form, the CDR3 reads TGTGCCAGCTCACCCTACCGGACAGACCTTAGCAATCAGCCCCAGCATTTT. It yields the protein CASSPYRTDLSNQPQHF.

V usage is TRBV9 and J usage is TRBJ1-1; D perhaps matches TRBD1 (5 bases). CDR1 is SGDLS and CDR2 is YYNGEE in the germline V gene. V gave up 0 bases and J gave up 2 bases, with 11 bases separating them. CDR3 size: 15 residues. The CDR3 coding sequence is TGTGCCAGCAGCGTAGGACAGCATCGCAACACTGAAGCTTTCTTT. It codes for CASSVGQHRNTEAFF.

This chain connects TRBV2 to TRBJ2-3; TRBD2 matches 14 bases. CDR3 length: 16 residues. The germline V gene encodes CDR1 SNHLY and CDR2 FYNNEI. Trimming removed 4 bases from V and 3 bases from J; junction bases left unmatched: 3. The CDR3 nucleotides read TGTGCCAGCAGTGTTGGGACTAGCGGGAGAACAGATACGCAGTATTTT. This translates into CASSVGTSGRTDTQYF. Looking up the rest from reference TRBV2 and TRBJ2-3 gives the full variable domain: EPEVTQTPSHQVTQMGQEVILRCVPISNHLYFYWYRQILGQKVEFLVSFYNNEISEKSEIFDDQFSVERPDGSNFTLKIRSTKLEDSAMYFCASSVGTSGRTDTQYFGPGTRLTVL.

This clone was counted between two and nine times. Here the CDR3 DNA reads TGCGCCAGCAGCGGAGGACTAGCGGGAGTATCCAATGAGCAGTTCTTC. Translating gives CASSGGLAGVSNEQFF. V is TRBV5-1 and J is TRBJ2-1, with TRBD2 matching 13 bases. Trimming cost V 4 bases and J 6 bases; bases outside gene matches: 7. The CDR3 is made up of 16 amino acids. CDR1 and CDR2 from the germline V gene are SGHRS and YFSETQ.

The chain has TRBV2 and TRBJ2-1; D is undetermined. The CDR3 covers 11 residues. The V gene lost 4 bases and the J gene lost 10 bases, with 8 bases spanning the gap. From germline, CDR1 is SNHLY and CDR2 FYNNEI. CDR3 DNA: TGTGCCAGCAGTGTTCGCGGCGAGCAGTTCTTC. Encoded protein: CASSVRGEQFF.

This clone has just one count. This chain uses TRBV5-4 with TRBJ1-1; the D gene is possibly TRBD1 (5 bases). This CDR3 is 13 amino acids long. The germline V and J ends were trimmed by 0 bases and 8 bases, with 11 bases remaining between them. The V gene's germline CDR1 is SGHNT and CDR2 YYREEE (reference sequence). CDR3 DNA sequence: TGTGCCAGCAGCTTGGTCGGGGGAGGAGAAGCTTTCTTT. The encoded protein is CASSLVGGGEAFF.

CDR3 DNA: TGTGCCTCCGACGGGAGTGGGGGGGAAGCTTTCTTT. Its translation is CASDGSGGEAFF. The rearrangement joins TRBV6-6 to TRBJ1-1; weak D call: TRBD1 (5 bases). The CDR3 has 12 residues. Germline CDR1 is MNHNY and CDR2 is SVGAGI (reference sequence). Trimming took off 11 bases at V and 8 bases at J, with 18 bases between the two ends.

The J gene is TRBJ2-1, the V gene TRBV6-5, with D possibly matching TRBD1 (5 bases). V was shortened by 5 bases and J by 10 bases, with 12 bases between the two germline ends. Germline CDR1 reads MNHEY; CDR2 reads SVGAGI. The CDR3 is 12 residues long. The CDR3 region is CASSLVRVEQFF. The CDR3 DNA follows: TGTGCCAGCAGTCTGGTCAGGGTCGAGCAGTTCTTC.

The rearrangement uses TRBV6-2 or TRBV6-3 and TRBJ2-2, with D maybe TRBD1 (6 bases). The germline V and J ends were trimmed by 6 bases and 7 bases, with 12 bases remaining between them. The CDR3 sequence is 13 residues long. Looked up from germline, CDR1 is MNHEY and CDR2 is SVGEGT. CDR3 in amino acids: CASSLQGNGELFF. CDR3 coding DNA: TGTGCCAGCAGCCTTCAGGGGAACGGGGAGCTGTTTTTT.

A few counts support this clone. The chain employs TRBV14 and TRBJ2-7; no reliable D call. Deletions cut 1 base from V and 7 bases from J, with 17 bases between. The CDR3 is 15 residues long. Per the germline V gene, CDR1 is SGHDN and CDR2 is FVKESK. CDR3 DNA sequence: TGTGCCAGCAGCCAAGGGAGAGGCCAGATGGGTGAGCAGTACTTC. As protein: CASSQGRGQMGEQYF.